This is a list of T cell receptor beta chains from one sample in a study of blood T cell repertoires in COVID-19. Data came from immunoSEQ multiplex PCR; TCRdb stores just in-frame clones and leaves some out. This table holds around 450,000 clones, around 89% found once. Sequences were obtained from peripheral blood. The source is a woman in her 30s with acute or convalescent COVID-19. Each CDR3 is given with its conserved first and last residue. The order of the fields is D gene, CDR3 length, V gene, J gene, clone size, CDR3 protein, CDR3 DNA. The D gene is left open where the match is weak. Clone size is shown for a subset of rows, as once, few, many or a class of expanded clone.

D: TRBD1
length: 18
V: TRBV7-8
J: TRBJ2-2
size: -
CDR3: CASISAGGGQGAYGELFF
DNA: TGTGCCAGCATCTCCGCGGGAGGAGGACAGGGGGCCTACGGGGAGCTGTTTTTT

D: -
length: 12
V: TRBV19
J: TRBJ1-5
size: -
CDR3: CASRSGNQPQHF
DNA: TGTGCCAGTAGGTCCGGCAATCAGCCCCAGCATTTT

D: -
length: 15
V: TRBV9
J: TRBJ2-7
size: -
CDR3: CASSSTGSSAYEQYF
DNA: TGTGCCAGCAGCTCGACCGGGTCCAGCGCCTACGAGCAGTACTTC

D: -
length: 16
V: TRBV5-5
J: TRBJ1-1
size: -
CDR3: CASSPSQHHSSAEAFF
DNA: TGTGCCAGCAGCCCCTCACAACACCACAGCTCCGCTGAAGCTTTCTTT

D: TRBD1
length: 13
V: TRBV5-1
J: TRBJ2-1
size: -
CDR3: CASSLTGGNEQFF
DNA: TGCGCCAGCAGCTTGACAGGGGGCAATGAGCAGTTCTTC

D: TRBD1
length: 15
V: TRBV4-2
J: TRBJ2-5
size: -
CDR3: CASSQDPTGGETQYF
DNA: TGTGCCAGCAGCCAAGATCCTACAGGGGGGGAGACCCAGTACTTC

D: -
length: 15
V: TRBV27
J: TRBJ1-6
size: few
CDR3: CASRKDFSYNSPLHF
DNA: TGTGCCAGTCGAAAGGACTTCTCCTATAATTCACCCCTCCACTTT

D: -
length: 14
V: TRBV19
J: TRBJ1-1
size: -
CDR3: CASSMDTGNTEAFF
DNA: TGTGCCAGTAGTATGGACACAGGGAACACTGAAGCTTTCTTT

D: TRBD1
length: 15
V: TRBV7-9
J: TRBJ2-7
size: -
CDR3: CASSHGRDRDHEQYF
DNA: TGTGCCAGCAGCCACGGAAGGGACAGGGACCACGAGCAGTACTTC

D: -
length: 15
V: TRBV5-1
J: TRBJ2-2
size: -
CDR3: CASSRTGSLTGELFF
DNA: TGCGCCAGCAGCCGTACAGGGTCTCTGACCGGGGAGCTGTTTTTT

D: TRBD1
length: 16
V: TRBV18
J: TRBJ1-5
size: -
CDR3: CASSPSRTGPNQPQHF
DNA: TGTGCCAGCTCACCAAGTAGGACAGGACCTAATCAGCCCCAGCATTTT

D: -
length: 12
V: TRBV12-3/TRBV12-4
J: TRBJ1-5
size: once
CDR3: CASRGSNQPQHF
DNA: TGTGCCAGCAGGGGCAGCAATCAGCCCCAGCATTTT

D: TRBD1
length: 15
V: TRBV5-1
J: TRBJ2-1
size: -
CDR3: CASSPLGTGTIEQFF
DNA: TGCGCCAGCAGCCCGTTGGGGACAGGGACCATTGAGCAGTTCTTC

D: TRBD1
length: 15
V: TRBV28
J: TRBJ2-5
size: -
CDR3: CASSPQGKFQETQYF
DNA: TGTGCCAGCAGCCCACAGGGGAAATTCCAAGAGACCCAGTACTTC

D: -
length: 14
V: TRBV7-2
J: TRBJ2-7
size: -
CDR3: CASSLSSGIYEQYF
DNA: TGTGCCAGCAGCCTTTCCTCAGGGATCTACGAGCAGTACTTC

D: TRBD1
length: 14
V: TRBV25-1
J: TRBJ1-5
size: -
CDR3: CASSVSGQGQPQHF
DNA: TGTGCCAGCAGTGTTTCGGGACAGGGACAGCCCCAGCATTTT

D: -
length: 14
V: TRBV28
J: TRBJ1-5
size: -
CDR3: CASSGQYSNQPQHF
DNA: TGTGCCAGCAGCGGACAGTATAGCAATCAGCCCCAGCATTTT

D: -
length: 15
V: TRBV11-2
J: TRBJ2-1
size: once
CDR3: CASSSYTDSYNEQFF
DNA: TGTGCCAGCAGCTCCTATACAGACTCCTACAATGAGCAGTTCTTC

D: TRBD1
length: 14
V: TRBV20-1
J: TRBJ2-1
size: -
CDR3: CSASRDRVGNEQFF
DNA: TGCAGTGCTAGTAGGGACAGGGTAGGAAATGAGCAGTTCTTC

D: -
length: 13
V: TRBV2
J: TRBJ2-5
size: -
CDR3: CASQGSGRETQYF
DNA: TGTGCCAGCCAGGGTTCGGGGAGGGAGACCCAGTACTTC

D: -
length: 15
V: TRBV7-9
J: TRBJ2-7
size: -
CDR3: CASSLGPGQTWEQYF
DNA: TGTGCCAGCAGCTTAGGTCCCGGACAGACGTGGGAGCAGTACTTC

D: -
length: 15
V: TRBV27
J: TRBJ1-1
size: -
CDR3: CASSSDLLGDTEAFF
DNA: TGTGCCAGCAGTTCGGACCTCCTCGGGGACACTGAAGCTTTCTTT

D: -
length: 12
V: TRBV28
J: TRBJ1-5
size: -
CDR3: CASSFSNQPQHF
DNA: TGTGCCAGCAGTTTCTCGAATCAGCCCCAGCATTTT

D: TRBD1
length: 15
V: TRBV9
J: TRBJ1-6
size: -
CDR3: CASSVSGQGNSPLHF
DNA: TGTGCCAGCAGCGTAAGCGGACAGGGTAATTCACCCCTCCACTTT

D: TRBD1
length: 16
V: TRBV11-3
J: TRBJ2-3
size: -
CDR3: CASSTGDALFTDTQYF
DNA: TGTGCCAGCAGTACAGGGGACGCGCTATTCACAGATACGCAGTATTTT

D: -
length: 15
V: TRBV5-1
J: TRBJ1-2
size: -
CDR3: CASSLGGGAAYGYTF
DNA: TGCGCCAGCAGCTTGGGTGGGGGCGCAGCTTATGGCTACACCTTC

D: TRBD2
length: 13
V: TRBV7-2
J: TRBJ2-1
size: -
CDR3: CASSPVPLAGEFF
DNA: TGTGCCAGCAGCCCAGTGCCCCTAGCGGGAGAGTTCTTC

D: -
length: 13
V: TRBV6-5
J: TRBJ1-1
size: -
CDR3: CAIGRGLNTEAFF
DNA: TGTGCCATTGGGCGGGGGCTGAACACTGAAGCTTTCTTT

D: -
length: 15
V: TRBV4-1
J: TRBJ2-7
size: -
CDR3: CASSQDPGGHYEQYF
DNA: TGCGCCAGCAGCCAAGACCCAGGAGGGCACTACGAGCAGTACTTC

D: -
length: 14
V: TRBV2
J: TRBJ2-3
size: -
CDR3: CASNGFGRTDTQYF
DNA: TGTGCCAGCAACGGGTTCGGTCGCACAGATACGCAGTATTTT

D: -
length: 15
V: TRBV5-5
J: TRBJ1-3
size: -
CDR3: CASSGQGKSGNTIYF
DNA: TGTGCCAGCAGCGGGCAGGGCAAGTCTGGAAACACCATATATTTT